These 32 T cell receptor beta chains were sequenced from one sample in a study of T cells after yellow fever vaccination. TCRdb reprocessed the 5' RACE reads with MiXCR, giving one entry per CDR3 protein. The sample shows 160,000 or so distinct CDR3 sequences, around 7.3% of them seen only once. The sequenced sample was CD4+ T cells sorted from PBMCs, obtained about 5 days after the first yellow fever vaccination. The receptors derive from a young man who received the YFV17D yellow fever vaccine.

This clonotype showed up just a few times. The DNA of the CDR3 is TGTGCCAGTAGTATCTCCAGGGCTTCTTCACCCCTCCACTTT. Translating it yields CASSISRASSPLHF. This chain joins TRBV19 and TRBJ1-6, with D perhaps matching TRBD1 (5 bases). This CDR3 comprises 14 residues. The germline gives CDR1 LNHDA, CDR2 SQIVND (reference sequence). V dropped 3 bases and J dropped 9 bases, with 12 bases sitting between them.

This clonotype was counted between two and nine times. This sequence joins TRBV7-3 and TRBJ2-2, with 11 nucleotides matching TRBD2. After removal of 4 bases from V and 8 bases from J, the junction contained 0 bases not matched to a gene. CDR3 size: 13 residues. The germline CDR1 and CDR2 sequences are SGHTA and FQGTGA. CDR3 in amino acids: CASSWTSGGELFF. The DNA of the CDR3 is TGTGCCAGCAGCTGGACTAGCGGGGGGGAGCTGTTTTTT.

This clonotype showed up many times. The chain is built from TRBV20-1 and TRBJ2-3, with 12 bases that match TRBD2. The germline V gene encodes CDR1 DFQATT and CDR2 SNEGSKA (reference sequence). The CDR3 has 16 amino acids. With V trimmed by 1 base and J by 3 bases, 5 bases remained unmatched. For the CDR3, the DNA is TGCAGTGCTAGAGTCCCTAGCGGGGGGGCTACAGATACGCAGTATTTT. Translation: CSARVPSGGATDTQYF.

In this sample, this clonotype turned up many times. The rearrangement uses TRBV3-1 and TRBJ2-1, with a weak D call TRBD2 (6 bases). From germline, CDR1 is LGHDT and CDR2 YNNKEL (reference sequence). V lost 0 bases to trimming and J lost 2 bases, with 14 bases between them. The CDR3 consists of 17 residues. In DNA form, the CDR3 reads TGTGCCAGCAGCCAAGATTCCGGCGGGGTCACCTACAATGAGCAGTTCTTC. This sequence encodes CASSQDSGGVTYNEQFF.

This clonotype appeared a few times. This chain links TRBV29-1 with TRBJ2-1; D gene ambiguous. V was clipped by 4 bases and J by 2 bases, with 6 bases between them. CDR3 length: 12 amino acids. Germline V CDR1 and CDR2: SQVTM, ANQGSEA. CDR3 residues: CSVVRPYNEQFF. The DNA for the CDR3 is TGCAGCGTTGTAAGACCCTACAATGAGCAGTTCTTC.

This clonotype was picked up a small number of times. The V gene is TRBV6-5, the J gene TRBJ1-2; a weak D match, TRBD1 (5 bases). The CDR3 consists of 16 residues. The V end lost 0 bases, the J end lost 5 bases, and 16 bases lay between the germline ends. From germline, CDR1 is MNHEY and CDR2 SVGAGI. The CDR3 bases are TGTGCCAGCAGTTACTCCGCCGGCGGGGCAGAATATGGCTACACCTTC. Residues: CASSYSAGGAEYGYTF.

This rearrangement joins TRBV7-2 to TRBJ1-2; D is perhaps TRBD1 (5 bases). CDR1 is SGHTA, CDR2 FQGNSA, per germline. Trimming stripped 1 base from V and 7 bases from J, with 13 bases between. This CDR3 comprises 14 residues. CDR3 nucleotides: TGTGCCAGCAGCTTAGGGGGGAGCCAGGGTGGCTACACCTTC. It is translated as CASSLGGSQGGYTF.

A few counts support this clonotype. The V and J genes are TRBV5-1 and TRBJ2-3; 10 bases match TRBD2. This CDR3 is built from 16 residues. Trimming at V came to 4 bases and at J to 2 bases, leaving 7 bases not matched to a gene. The V gene's germline CDR1 is SGHRS and CDR2 YFSETQ. The CDR3 reads CASSASGGVNTDTQYF. CDR3 nucleotide sequence: TGCGCCAGCAGCGCCAGCGGGGGGGTAAACACAGATACGCAGTATTTT.

This clonotype turned up a few times. The gene calls are TRBV20-1 and TRBJ2-7; no firm D call. The germline V gene has CDR1 DFQATT and CDR2 SNEGSKA (reference sequence). V was cut by 3 bases and J by 3 bases, with 12 bases left in between. The CDR3 consists of 13 residues. In nucleotides, the CDR3 is TGCAGTGCTAGGCGGAGCCTGGGCTACGAGCAGTACGTC. It specifies CSARRSLGYEQYV.

V usage is TRBV5-1 and J usage is TRBJ2-7, with 9 positions matching TRBD2. The CDR3 loop spans 14 amino acids. V gave up 5 bases and J gave up 5 bases; unmatched junction bases: 8. Germline-derived CDR1 and CDR2 are SGHRS and YFSETQ. The CDR3 loop is CASRQRGVHNEQYV. The DNA of the CDR3 is TGCGCCAGCAGGCAGCGGGGGGTACACAACGAGCAGTACGTC.

This clonotype has ten or more counts. The V and J genes are TRBV7-2 and TRBJ2-3, with D tentatively TRBD1 or TRBD2 (6 bases each). V shed 6 bases and J shed 0 bases, with 10 bases lying between them. The CDR3 consists of 14 residues. Germline CDR1 SGHTA, CDR2 FQGNSA. DNA of the CDR3: TGTGCCAGCAGACCGGGGGCTAGCACAGATACGCAGTATTTT. Its translation is CASRPGASTDTQYF. Full variable domain (missing parts from reference TRBV7-2 and TRBJ2-3): GAGVSQSPSNKVTEKGKDVELRCDPISGHTALYWYRQSLGQGLEFLIYFQGNSAPDKSGLPSDRFSAERTGGSVSTLTIQRTQQEDSAVYLCASRPGASTDTQYFGPGTRLTVL.

This clonotype appeared many times. V and J are TRBV12-3 or TRBV12-4 and TRBJ1-6; D is unclear. Trimming took 4 bases from V and 7 from J, leaving 8 bases between them. The CDR3 has 13 residues. CDR3 coding DNA: TGTGCCAGCAGTTCCTACCGGAATTCACCCCTCCACTTT. The encoded protein is CASSSYRNSPLHF.

This chain links TRBV7-8 with TRBJ2-6, with TRBD1 as a possible D gene (6 bases). CDR1 and CDR2 from the germline V gene are SGHVS and FQNEAQ. The CDR3 contains 16 residues. Trimming cost V 3 bases and J 2 bases, with 11 bases left between them. In DNA form, the CDR3 reads TGTGCCAGCAGCTTCGGTCGGACAGCTGGGGCCAACGTCCTGACTTTC. This gives the protein CASSFGRTAGANVLTF.

Only a few counts were recorded for this clonotype. V usage is TRBV5-5 and J usage is TRBJ2-1; TRBD1 agrees at 7 bases. From germline, CDR1 is SGHKS and CDR2 YYEKEE (reference sequence). V lost 4 bases to trimming and J lost 6 bases; unmatched junction nucleotides: 7. The CDR3 has 14 residues. The CDR3, as DNA: TGTGCCAGCAGCCCGGGACAGACCCCCAATGAGCAGTTCTTC. Amino acid sequence: CASSPGQTPNEQFF.

This clonotype was detected many times. This rearrangement joins TRBV24-1 to TRBJ2-3, with D uncertain. CDR1 KGHDR and CDR2 SFDVKD come from the germline V gene. This CDR3 has 14 amino acids. V was cut by 4 bases and J by 0 bases, with 7 bases left in between. CDR3 bases: TGTGCCACCAGTGACCCGAGGAGCACAGATACGCAGTATTTT. Protein product: CATSDPRSTDTQYF.

This clonotype was found many times. This rearrangement joins TRBV29-1 to TRBJ1-1; D perhaps matches TRBD1 (5 bases). Germline CDR1 is SQVTM and CDR2 is ANQGSEA. This CDR3 comprises 13 residues. Trimming stripped 6 bases from V and 1 base from J, with 12 bases between. The CDR3 region is CSVRGTENTEAFF. CDR3 DNA: TGCAGCGTCCGCGGGACGGAGAACACTGAAGCTTTCTTT.

This clonotype was observed at least ten times. The rearrangement uses TRBV20-1 and TRBJ2-3; D is perhaps TRBD2 (7 bases). This CDR3 is 12 amino acids long. Trimming took 4 bases from V and 6 from J, leaving 11 bases between them. Germline V gene lookup returns CDR1 DFQATT and CDR2 SNEGSKA (reference sequence). As DNA, the CDR3 is TGCAGTGCTAAGAGGGGGGGCGATACGCAGTATTTT. Translation gives CSAKRGGDTQYF.

This chain links TRBV11-2 with TRBJ2-3; no firm D call. Deletions cut 2 bases from V and 7 bases from J, with 13 bases between. Per the germline V gene, CDR1 is SGHAT and CDR2 is FQNNGV. The CDR3 sequence is 14 residues long. The DNA of the CDR3 is TGTGCCAGCAGCTTACCCGTGACCAGCCATACGCAGTATTTT. Protein: CASSLPVTSHTQYF.

In this sample, this clonotype turned up many times. V and J are TRBV7-2 and TRBJ1-2; tentative D call: TRBD1 (6 bases). This CDR3 is 15 amino acids long. Trimming removed 7 bases from V and 4 bases from J, with 19 bases in between. CDR1 and CDR2 (germline): SGHTA, FQGNSA. CDR3 sequence: CASTISGGRVYGYTF. The CDR3 DNA reads as TGTGCCAGCACCATCTCCGGGGGCAGGGTCTATGGCTACACCTTC.

This clonotype came up many times. The V call is TRBV20-1, the J call TRBJ2-2; no firm D call. This CDR3 contains 16 residues. Germline loops: CDR1 DFQATT, CDR2 SNEGSKA (reference sequence). The V and J ends lost 0 bases and 4 bases respectively, with 15 bases between them. The CDR3 bases are TGCAGTGCTAGAGATTTAAATCTTCGAGGCACCGGGGAGCTGTTTTTT. It is translated as CSARDLNLRGTGELFF.

Ten or more counts support this clonotype. This rearrangement joins TRBV18 to TRBJ2-1; 10 bases fit TRBD1. The germline V gene encodes CDR1 KGHSH and CDR2 LQKENI. Trimming took 3 bases from V and 6 from J; bases not matched to a gene: 14. This CDR3 region has 18 residues. CDR3: CASSPSMPGQGMINEQFF. CDR3 sequence (DNA): TGTGCCAGCTCACCGTCAATGCCGGGACAGGGGATGATCAATGAGCAGTTCTTC.

This clonotype was recorded at least ten times. The V call is TRBV7-9, the J call TRBJ2-1, with no clear D. This CDR3 spans 12 amino acids. Germline-derived CDR1 and CDR2 are SEHNR and FQNEAQ (reference sequence). Trimming took 5 bases from V and 6 from J, leaving 8 bases between them. This CDR3 is CASSLIANEQFF. The CDR3 coding sequence is TGTGCCAGCAGCCTAATAGCCAATGAGCAGTTCTTC.

On this clonotype itself: This sequence may be a read error, since a much larger clone differs from it by one base. The CDR3 coding sequence is TGTGCCAGCAGTTTGATGGGAGGTGACAACATTCAGTACTTC. It specifies CASSLMGGDNIQYF. The chain links TRBV27 to TRBJ2-4, with a possible D match to TRBD2 (6 bases). This CDR3 has 14 residues. V was shortened by 3 bases and J by 7 bases, with 13 bases between the two germline ends. The germline V gene encodes CDR1 MNHEY and CDR2 SMNVEV (reference sequence).

This clonotype has a count of ten or more. The V call is TRBV5-1, the J call TRBJ2-7, with a weak D call TRBD2 (5 bases). Germline CDR1 SGHRS, CDR2 YFSETQ. V lost 4 bases and J 2 bases, leaving 10 bases between the germline ends. The CDR3 consists of 13 residues. The CDR3 sequence is CASSPRTPYEQYF. The CDR3 DNA reads as TGCGCCAGCAGCCCGCGGACTCCCTACGAGCAGTACTTC.

This chain uses TRBV30 with TRBJ1-2, with 9 bases aligning to TRBD1. The germline V gene has CDR1 GTSNPN and CDR2 SVGIG (reference sequence). J gave up 8 bases and V 0 bases, and 16 bases lay outside the gene matches. CDR3 length: 17 residues. The CDR3 nucleotides are TGTGCCTGGAGTGTACGCTTCTCCGGGACAGGGAGTTCCGGCTACACCTTC. Translating it yields CAWSVRFSGTGSSGYTF.

This clonotype appeared many times. The chain is built from TRBV2 and TRBJ1-6; D is uncertain. Germline CDR1 is SNHLY and CDR2 is FYNNEI. The CDR3 extends over 15 amino acids. The V and J ends lost 5 bases and 6 bases respectively, with 14 bases between them. The CDR3 spells CASSQETGPNSPLHF. The CDR3 DNA follows: TGTGCCAGCAGTCAGGAGACCGGGCCTAATTCACCCCTCCACTTT.

This clonotype occurred many times. The V gene is TRBV19, the J gene TRBJ1-1; tentative D call: TRBD1 (5 bases). The V gene lost 8 bases and the J gene lost 1 base, with 20 bases spanning the gap. This CDR3 is 16 amino acids long. Per the germline V gene, CDR1 is LNHDA and CDR2 is SQIVND (reference sequence). In DNA, the CDR3 is TGTGCCAGTCTAAACTTTGCAGGGTTGGGGAACACTGAAGCTTTCTTT. It is translated as CASLNFAGLGNTEAFF. The full variable domain, completed using reference TRBV19 and TRBJ1-1, is DGGITQSPKYLFRKEGQNVTLSCEQNLNHDAMYWYRQDPGQGLRLIYYSQIVNDFQKGDIAEGYSVSREKKESFPLTVTSAQKNPTAFYLCASLNFAGLGNTEAFFGQGTRLTVV.

This clonotype has just a few counts. The chain joins TRBV7-8 to TRBJ1-1; D is possibly TRBD1 (6 bases). V was pared by 5 bases and J by 0 bases, with 13 bases between. The CDR3 has 15 residues. Germline V gives CDR1 SGHVS, CDR2 FQNEAQ. The CDR3 nucleotides are TGTGCCAGCAGCCCCCGGGGGGGCGTGAACACTGAAGCTTTCTTT. Protein product: CASSPRGGVNTEAFF. Filled out from reference TRBV7-8 and TRBJ1-1, the complete variable domain reads GAGVSQSPRYKVAKRGQDVALRCDPISGHVSLFWYQQALGQGPEFLTYFQNEAQLDKSGLPSDRFFAERPEGSVSTLKIQRTQQEDSAVYLCASSPRGGVNTEAFFGQGTRLTVV.

This clonotype was seen more than once but under ten times. The V call is TRBV7-6, the J call TRBJ2-2, with TRBD1 as a possible D gene (5 bases). The CDR3 has 16 residues. With 2 bases removed from V and 3 bases from J, the gap between germline ends came to 13 bases. From germline, CDR1 is SGHVS and CDR2 FNYEAQ. The CDR3 DNA sequence: TGTGCCAGCAGCTTACAGGGCTCATTAGACACCGGGGAGCTGTTTTTT. Translating gives CASSLQGSLDTGELFF.

There are many counts of this clonotype. The rearrangement links TRBV20-1 to TRBJ2-5; the match to TRBD2 covers 9 bases. Trimming at V came to 2 bases and at J to 7 bases, leaving 17 bases not matched to a gene. Per the germline V gene, CDR1 is DFQATT and CDR2 is SNEGSKA (reference sequence). This CDR3 is built from 17 residues. As DNA, the CDR3 is TGCAGTGCTAGAAGGGATCGGACTAGCGCCGGTAACGGGACCCAGTACTTC. Translation: CSARRDRTSAGNGTQYF.

This chain connects TRBV6-1 to TRBJ2-7; TRBD1 aligns across 7 bases. Germline CDR1 is MNHNS and CDR2 is SASEGT. CDR3 length equals 16 residues. Trimming at V came to 3 bases and at J to 7 bases, leaving 15 bases not matched to a gene. The chain's CDR3 is CASSDFRQGLPKEQYV. As DNA, the CDR3 is TGTGCCAGCAGTGATTTTAGACAGGGCCTACCTAAGGAGCAGTACGTC.

This clonotype was seen many times. This sequence joins TRBV6-2 or TRBV6-3 and TRBJ1-2, with no clear D. V was clipped by 8 bases and J by 0 bases, with 16 bases between them. The CDR3 sequence is 15 residues long. CDR1 and CDR2 (germline): MNHEY, SVGEGT. CDR3 amino acids: CASEDSKYPNYGYTF. The CDR3 bases are TGTGCCAGCGAGGATTCCAAGTACCCTAACTATGGCTACACCTTC.